A single TCR beta chain is shown here with its context. Its antigen remains unknown. The sample is drawn from a study of Ad26.COV2.S vaccination and SARS-CoV-2 variants. Overall study findings and caveats: Vaccinees displayed broader spike-specific TCR repertoires than placebo recipients. Total T cell responses may have been underestimated by the TCR breadth and depth analyses.

With 5 bases removed from V and 0 bases from J, the gap between germline ends came to 8 bases. The CDR3 sequence is 14 residues long. CDR1 is GTSNPN, CDR2 SVGIG, per germline (reference sequence). The sample's treatment: roughly 19 received Ad26.COV2.S at low or high dose, single or two shots; roughly five received placebo; per-sample allocation not given. On day 63 after the first injection, vaccine and placebo recipients gave samples. It was an adult aged 18-55 years in Boston who was the donor. This table comes from immunoSEQ multiplex PCR, and its TCRdb copy is limited to in-frame clones, with some not included. This repertoire shows around 300,000 clones, roughly 90% found once; its top ten account for around 5.5%.

The rearrangement uses TRBV30 and TRBJ1-6; D gene uncertain. Sequencing was performed on peripheral blood, taken in a trial of Ad26.COV2.S vaccine versus placebo. The origin of this receptor is a person between 18 and 60 years old who received the Ad26.COV2.S COVID-19 vaccine or a placebo. The CDR3 loop reads CAWQESSYNSPLHF. CDR3 sequence (DNA): TGTGCCTGGCAAGAGAGCTCCTATAATTCACCCCTCCACTTT.